These T cell receptor beta chains were read from a single sample in a study of CD8+CD57+ T cells in acquired aplastic anemia. In TCRdb, the reads were re-called with MiXCR into one record per CDR3 protein. The top ten clones hold roughly 15% of a sample with about 54,000 distinct CDR3 sequences, about 56% of them seen once. Sequenced material: sorted CD4+, CD8+, or CD8+CD57+ T cells (not recorded which) from PBMCs. The receptors derive from a human donor with aplastic anemia. Each CDR3 is given with its conserved first and last residue. D genes are given only for firm matches.

cdr3_length	d_call	j_call	v_call	cdr3_aa
13	-	TRBJ1-4	TRBV10-3	CAINNRVGEKLFF
15	-	TRBJ2-7	TRBV7-8	CASSLGLGGLYEQYF
13	TRBD1	TRBJ1-1	TRBV6-5	CASSSGTGTEAFF
16	TRBD2	TRBJ2-5	TRBV9	CASSYAGTSGGETQYF
13	-	TRBJ2-1	TRBV5-1	CASSLDSGNEQFF
15	-	TRBJ2-6	TRBV6-1	CASSETPSGANVLTF
12	TRBD2	TRBJ2-5	TRBV6-6	CASSGGGETQYF
16	-	TRBJ1-2	TRBV7-3	CASSLGPTGHGYGYTF
14	-	TRBJ2-7	TRBV5-1	CASSRGGQGEEQYF
12	-	TRBJ1-3	TRBV2	CASSDLGNTIYF
14	TRBD1	TRBJ2-5	TRBV15	CATRGTGGEETQYF
11	-	TRBJ1-2	TRBV7-9	CASSTTYGYTF
13	TRBD1	TRBJ2-7	TRBV2	CASKGQGVDEQYF
12	TRBD1	TRBJ1-2	TRBV20-1	CSALLTGPGYTF
14	-	TRBJ1-2	TRBV15	CATSRDRDFNGYTF
16	TRBD1	TRBJ1-6	TRBV11-2	CASSLTGTGDNSPLHF
13	-	TRBJ1-5	TRBV29-1	CSPQVEGNQPQHF
13	-	TRBJ1-5	TRBV6-2/TRBV6-3	CASSYPGNQPQHF
14	-	TRBJ2-7	TRBV11-2	CASLPGLGGHEQYF
11	-	TRBJ1-1	TRBV7-6	CASSLEGRAFF
16	TRBD1	TRBJ1-1	TRBV10-3	CAISEVTGQGAAEAFF
15	TRBD2	TRBJ2-7	TRBV7-2	CASSLGLAGTYEQYF
14	TRBD1	TRBJ1-1	TRBV20-1	CSASRTGRFTEAFF
15	TRBD2	TRBJ2-7	TRBV20-1	CSAEGTSGGAYEQYF
12	-	TRBJ1-1	TRBV9	CASSVEGTEAFF
15	-	TRBJ1-4	TRBV19	CASSILTATNEKLFF
14	-	TRBJ2-1	TRBV20-1	CSASDRNSNNEQLF
13	-	TRBJ2-1	TRBV3-1	CASSRNPGAEQFF
12	-	TRBJ2-5	TRBV25-1	CASTTGRETQYF
14	TRBD1	TRBJ2-1	TRBV7-7	CASSPPGQFNEQFF
13	-	TRBJ2-3	TRBV10-3	CASSPRGGGTQYF
14	TRBD1	TRBJ1-6	TRBV5-6	CASSRDSGTSPLHF
13	-	TRBJ1-2	TRBV10-3	CAIMSGEIYGYTF
11	-	TRBJ1-1	TRBV10-3	CAISELSEAFF
13	-	TRBJ2-5	TRBV7-3	CASSLMEGETQYF
13	-	TRBJ1-1	TRBV2	CASQQAMNTEAFF
15	-	TRBJ1-1	TRBV15	CATSRGLGGNTEAFF
14	-	TRBJ1-5	TRBV9	CASSATGAGQPQHF
15	-	TRBJ1-5	TRBV20-1	CSARDFGGISQPQHF
12	TRBD1	TRBJ2-7	TRBV29-1	CSVRTGSYEQYF
14	-	TRBJ1-2	TRBV5-1	CASSLEGRAHGYTF
14	TRBD1	TRBJ1-4	TRBV15	CATSRGQGQEKLFF
15	-	TRBJ1-5	TRBV28	CASSLVSHSNQPQHF
11	-	TRBJ2-5	TRBV20-1	CSASLGETQYF